The 10 T cell receptor beta chains presented below share a single source sample, sequenced in a study of blood T cell repertoires in COVID-19. Method: immunoSEQ multiplex PCR; TCRdb's copy keeps in-frame clones and lacks some. The sample has hundreds of thousands of clones; about nine tenths are singletons. What was sequenced was peripheral blood. These receptors all stem from a woman between 45 and 60 years old who had recovered from COVID-19.

The table lists this clone with a few counts. The V and J genes are TRBV5-1 and TRBJ2-4; TRBD1 agrees at 7 bases. The germline CDR1 and CDR2 sequences are SGHRS and YFSETQ. The CDR3 spans 13 residues. With 5 bases clipped from V and 7 bases from J, the junction kept 6 bases outside the gene matches. CDR3 region: CASSSGDSNIQYF. The DNA of the CDR3 is TGCGCCAGCAGTTCAGGGGACAGTAACATTCAGTACTTC.

This chain connects TRBV3-1 (or the pseudogene TRBV3-2) to TRBJ1-1, with 9 bases that match TRBD1. Germline V CDR1 and CDR2: LGHDT, YNNKEL (reference sequence). The CDR3 sequence is 15 residues long. The J segment lost 4 bases and the V segment lost 3 bases, leaving 6 bases of the junction unmatched. In DNA form, the CDR3 reads TGTGCCAGCAGCCAGGGACAGGGAGTTTCCACTGAAGCTTTCTTT. This sequence encodes CASSQGQGVSTEAFF.

The chain combines TRBV5-1 with TRBJ1-2, with 8 bases that match TRBD1. The V and J ends lost 1 base and 5 bases, in that order; junction bases with no gene match: 1. This CDR3 has 13 amino acids. Germline loops: CDR1 SGHRS, CDR2 YFSETQ. CDR3 sequence (DNA): TGCGCCAGCAGCTTGAACAGGGGGTATGGCTACACCTTC. Its translation: CASSLNRGYGYTF.

This clone was recorded only once. The chain couples TRBV6-6 to TRBJ2-5; D might be TRBD1 (6 bases). Germline V gene sequence: CDR1 MNHNY, CDR2 SVGAGI (reference sequence). The CDR3 length is 16 residues. Trimming pared 1 base from V and 5 bases from J, leaving 17 bases between. The DNA for the CDR3 is TGTGCCAGCAGTTACTACCAGGGGCGCTCGTGGGAGACCCAGTACTTC. Amino acids: CASSYYQGRSWETQYF.

The CDR3 sequence is CASSQGTGVGETQYF. The CDR3 region has the DNA TGTGCCAGCAGCCAAGGGACAGGGGTTGGAGAGACCCAGTACTTC. The chain has TRBV4-2 and TRBJ2-5; 9 nucleotides line up with TRBD1. Trimming at V came to 1 base and at J to 4 bases, leaving 4 bases not matched to a gene. Germline V gene lookup returns CDR1 LGHNA and CDR2 YNFKEQ. CDR3 length equals 15 residues.

This rearrangement joins TRBV18 to TRBJ2-1, with no clear D. Germline CDR1 and CDR2: KGHSH and LQKENI. The CDR3 length is 13 residues. V lost 2 bases, J lost 8 bases, and 10 bases lay in between. The CDR3 region is CASSPGDADEQFF. The CDR3 region has the DNA TGTGCCAGCTCACCAGGCGACGCGGATGAGCAGTTCTTC.

The V gene is TRBV30, the J gene TRBJ1-1, with a weak D call TRBD1 (5 bases). The CDR3 spans 13 residues. CDR1 is GTSNPN, CDR2 SVGIG, per germline (reference sequence). Trimming took off 4 bases at V and 2 bases at J, with 11 bases between the two ends. CDR3 region: CAWTWGGNTEAFF. The CDR3 DNA follows: TGTGCCTGGACGTGGGGGGGAAACACTGAAGCTTTCTTT.

The chain recombines TRBV28 with TRBJ1-4, with D possibly being TRBD1 (5 bases). The CDR3 totals 16 residues. V was cut by 2 bases and J by 4 bases, with 14 bases left in between. CDR1 MDHEN and CDR2 SYDVKM come from the germline V gene. The CDR3 reads CASSLILGDNNEKLFF. CDR3 nucleotides: TGTGCCAGCAGTTTAATCTTAGGGGATAATAATGAAAAACTGTTTTTT.

The rearrangement links TRBV4-1 to TRBJ1-3; the D is unclear. This CDR3 is built from 12 residues. Trimming took 2 bases from V and 4 from J, leaving 3 bases between them. Germline lookup yields CDR1 MGHRA and CDR2 YSYEKL. Here the CDR3 reads CASSQIGNTIYF. Written as DNA, the CDR3 is TGCGCCAGCAGCCAAATAGGAAACACCATATATTTT.

This clone was counted a few times. V is TRBV18 and J is TRBJ2-6; no firm D call. The CDR3 sequence is 16 residues long. Germline assignment: CDR1 KGHSH and CDR2 LQKENI. V lost 5 bases and J 0 bases, leaving 11 bases between the germline ends. CDR3 amino acids: CASSMRSSSGANVLTF. The DNA for the CDR3 is TGTGCCAGCTCAATGAGAAGTAGCTCTGGGGCCAACGTCCTGACTTTC.